A single sample gave rise to the 29 T cell receptor beta chains below, sequenced in a study of vaccination and CD4 T cells after COVID-19. Treatment denoted: roughly 10-day PBMC culture with coronavirus spike peptide pools or control peptides (ViraFEST assay). These receptors have no known antigen. The Oncomine TCR Beta short-read assay was what sequenced the DNA obtained from cultured CD4+ T cells. TCRdb called the PCR reads again in MiXCR, with one record for every CDR3 protein. The repertoire holds 15,000 to 20,000 distinct CDR3 sequences, with 45% to 65% as singletons. The sequenced sample consisted of CD4+ T cells from blood, cultured in vitro. The source of these receptors is a human donor who had recovered from COVID-19.

The genes are TRBV7-2 and TRBJ1-3; D is perhaps TRBD1 (6 bases). From germline, CDR1 is SGHTA and CDR2 FQGNSA. This CDR3 spans 13 amino acids. The ends were cut back, 5 bases at V and 4 bases at J, with 9 bases in the middle. This CDR3 reads CASSRDRGNTIYF. CDR3 in DNA: TGTGCCAGCAGCCGTGACAGGGGAAACACCATATATTTT.

As to this clonotype: At one of its ends the junction is not consistent with the germline gene, which may arise from a read error. The chain employs TRBV2 and TRBJ2-3, with D possibly TRBD2 on 6 matching bases. The CDR3 is 15 amino acids. Germline CDR1 and CDR2: SNHLY and FYNNEI. The CDR3: CANSGLAARTDTQYF. The DNA of the CDR3 is TGTGCCAACAGTGGCTTAGCGGCCCGCACAGATACGCAGTATTTT.

The rearrangement links TRBV5-1 to TRBJ2-5; the D gene is possibly TRBD1 (6 bases). In germline, CDR1 is SGHRS, CDR2 YFSETQ. The CDR3 loop spans 14 amino acids. The V and J ends lost 4 bases and 5 bases respectively, with 15 bases between them. CDR3 DNA: TGCGCCAGCAGCACGACAGGCCCCGGGGAGACCCAGTACTTC. Its protein is CASSTTGPGETQYF.

V is TRBV7-2 and J is TRBJ1-1; 8 bases align to TRBD1. The CDR3 consists of 14 residues. Germline CDR1 reads SGHTA; CDR2 reads FQGNSA. Trimming removed 2 bases from V and 12 bases from J; junction bases left unmatched: 11. CDR3 sequence: CASSLPGTGIKTFF. The CDR3 bases are TGTGCCAGCAGCTTACCCGGGACAGGTATCAAAACTTTCTTT.

This clonotype was seen a handful of times. The chain recombines TRBV5-4 with TRBJ2-7, with D maybe TRBD2 (5 bases). The CDR3 runs 13 residues. Germline CDR1 SGHNT, CDR2 YYREEE (reference sequence). V lost 3 bases and J 2 bases, leaving 9 bases between the germline ends. CDR3 in DNA: TGTGCCAGCAGCTACGGGAATACCTACGAGCAGTACTTC. It is translated as CASSYGNTYEQYF.

The chain uses TRBV4-2 and TRBJ1-1; 8 nucleotides line up with TRBD1. Trimming took 1 base from V and 2 from J; bases not matched to a gene: 3. The CDR3 loop spans 15 amino acids. Germline CDR1 LGHNA, CDR2 YNFKEQ. The DNA of the CDR3 is TGTGCCAGCAGCCAAGTCGACAGGGGCAACACTGAAGCTTTCTTT. Translating gives CASSQVDRGNTEAFF.

The CDR3 DNA is TGTGCCAGCAATGACAGGGGGAAGGATGGCTACACCTTC. Amino acids: CASNDRGKDGYTF. The chain links TRBV2 to TRBJ1-2, with 9 positions matching TRBD1. CDR1 is SNHLY and CDR2 is FYNNEI in the germline V gene. The CDR3 covers 13 residues. The J segment lost 6 bases and the V segment lost 7 bases, leaving 6 bases of the junction unmatched.

V gene TRBV5-1 combines with J gene TRBJ2-7; weak D call: TRBD1 (6 bases). CDR1 is SGHRS, CDR2 YFSETQ, per germline. V lost 4 bases and J lost 6, with 20 bases in between. The CDR3 loop spans 15 amino acids. The CDR3 bases are TGCGCCAGCAGCCCGGGATATACAGGGCTGGGCGAGCAGTACTTC. Amino acid sequence: CASSPGYTGLGEQYF. The complete variable domain, with remaining parts taken from reference TRBV5-1 and TRBJ2-7, reads KAGVTQTPRYLIKTRGQQVTLSCSPISGHRSVSWYQQTPGQGLQFLFEYFSETQRNKGNFPGRFSGRQFSNSRSEMNVSTLELGDSALYLCASSPGYTGLGEQYFGPGTRLTVT.

V and J are TRBV2 and TRBJ2-2; TRBD1 matches at 9 bases. Trimming took 8 bases from V and 6 from J; bases not matched to a gene: 7. The CDR3 is 14 residues long. The germline V gene encodes CDR1 SNHLY and CDR2 FYNNEI. CDR3 region: CASGIDRGAGELFF. The CDR3 region has the DNA TGTGCCAGCGGTATCGACAGGGGGGCCGGGGAGCTGTTTTTT.

In its sample, this clonotype was seen once. This chain uses TRBV7-2 with TRBJ2-7; no clear D. CDR3 length equals 14 residues. CDR1 and CDR2 from the germline V gene are SGHTA and FQGNSA. Deletions cut 1 base from V and 2 bases from J, with 9 bases between. The CDR3 here is CASSLGRKAYEQYF. DNA for the CDR3: TGTGCCAGCAGCTTAGGCAGGAAAGCCTACGAGCAGTACTTC.

The chain employs TRBV6-1 and TRBJ2-5; 8 nucleotides line up with TRBD2. CDR3 length: 17 amino acids. The germline V gene has CDR1 MNHNS and CDR2 SASEGT. Germline trimming cut 0 bases from V and 0 bases from J; bases unmatched to any gene: 6. The CDR3 spells CASSEALRGANQETQYF. CDR3 nucleotides: TGTGCCAGCAGTGAAGCCCTGCGGGGGGCCAACCAAGAGACCCAGTACTTC.

The gene calls are TRBV25-1 and TRBJ2-2, with D maybe TRBD1 (7 bases). CDR3 length: 16 amino acids. Trimming removed 3 bases from V and 6 bases from J, with 17 bases in between. Germline V CDR1 and CDR2: MGHDK, SYGVNS. The CDR3 protein is CASSEGGRGVSGELFF. The CDR3 coding sequence is TGTGCCAGCAGTGAGGGGGGCAGGGGGGTTTCCGGGGAGCTGTTTTTT.

The genes are TRBV20-1 and TRBJ2-3; 8 nucleotides align to TRBD1. This CDR3 spans 17 amino acids. Per germline, CDR1 DFQATT and CDR2 SNEGSKA (reference sequence). V lost 1 base to trimming and J lost 3 bases; unmatched junction nucleotides: 12. This CDR3 reads CSARGTTGQGKTDTQYF. CDR3 nucleotide sequence: TGCAGTGCTAGAGGTACTACAGGACAGGGAAAGACAGATACGCAGTATTTT.

This clonotype was observed a handful of times. V usage is TRBV6-1 and J usage is TRBJ2-5, with a tentative D call TRBD1 (5 bases). Germline loops: CDR1 MNHNS, CDR2 SASEGT. This CDR3 comprises 16 residues. The germline V and J ends were trimmed by 1 base and 3 bases, with 15 bases remaining between them. The CDR3 loop reads CASSEGSREFKETQYF. CDR3 sequence (DNA): TGTGCCAGCAGTGAAGGTAGCAGGGAATTTAAAGAGACCCAGTACTTC.

The DNA of the CDR3 is TGCAGTGCGTTACAGGGAATGAACACTGAAGCTTTCTTT. Translated, it gives CSALQGMNTEAFF. The genes are TRBV20-1 and TRBJ1-1, with D possibly matching TRBD1 (6 bases). The V end was cut by 6 bases, the J end by 0 bases, with 11 bases between. Germline-derived CDR1 and CDR2 are DFQATT and SNEGSKA (reference sequence). CDR3 size: 13 residues.

The chain carries TRBV6-5 and TRBJ1-6; D is unresolved. Trimming took 0 bases from V and 14 from J, leaving 14 bases between them. Germline lookup yields CDR1 MNHEY and CDR2 SVGAGI. The CDR3 is 14 residues long. CDR3 sequence reads: CASSYSSIPGALHF. DNA for the CDR3: TGTGCCAGCAGTTACTCGAGTATCCCCGGGGCCCTCCACTTT.

The chain couples TRBV11-3 to TRBJ1-6; 10 bases align to TRBD1. Germline loops: CDR1 SGHNT, CDR2 YENEEA. The CDR3 runs 15 residues. The V gene end was trimmed by 5 bases and the J gene end by 10 bases; junction bases not matched to a gene: 8. The CDR3 here is CASSSPGTGDSPLHF. The CDR3 region has the DNA TGTGCCAGCAGCAGCCCCGGGACAGGGGACTCACCCCTCCACTTT.

This chain links TRBV20-1 with TRBJ1-1, with TRBD1 matching over 9 bases. The length of the CDR3 is 12 residues. V trimming: 6 bases; J trimming: 4 bases; junction bases outside the gene matches: 3. CDR1 DFQATT and CDR2 SNEGSKA come from the germline V gene (reference sequence). The CDR3 is CSARQGGTEAFF. The CDR3, as DNA: TGCAGTGCGAGACAGGGGGGCACTGAAGCTTTCTTT.

The chain links TRBV18 to TRBJ2-7; TRBD2 might be the D (6 bases). The CDR3 totals 15 residues. Germline-derived CDR1 and CDR2 are KGHSH and LQKENI. The V end lost 2 bases, the J end lost 5 bases, and 16 bases lay between the germline ends. The CDR3 DNA reads as TGTGCCAGCTCACCATTTACTAGCAGGTCCCACGAGCAGTACTTC. Translating it yields CASSPFTSRSHEQYF.

V gene TRBV6-2 or TRBV6-3 combines with J gene TRBJ1-2, with no clear D. Trimming shortened V by 6 bases and J by 4 bases, and 18 bases separated the two germline ends. This CDR3 is built from 15 residues. Germline-derived CDR1 and CDR2 are MNHEY and SVGEGT. This CDR3 reads CASRSRPPGTYGYTF. For the CDR3, the DNA is TGTGCCAGCAGGTCGCGGCCCCCGGGCACCTATGGCTACACCTTC.

The genes are TRBV7-8 and TRBJ2-7; a possible D gene is TRBD2 (7 bases). Germline V gene sequence: CDR1 SGHVS, CDR2 FQNEAQ. The CDR3 spans 18 residues. Trimming took 2 bases from V and 4 from J, leaving 24 bases between them. CDR3 nucleotide sequence: TGTGCCAGCAGCTTATATGGGAGGGGCGGGACAAGTATTTACGAGCAGTACTTC. Its translation is CASSLYGRGGTSIYEQYF.

The chain links TRBV7-8 to TRBJ2-3, with no clear D. The V end lost 5 bases, the J end lost 2 bases, and 11 bases lay between the germline ends. Germline CDR1 reads SGHVS; CDR2 reads FQNEAQ. This CDR3 is built from 14 residues. The CDR3 sequence is CASSIDSYTDTQYF. The CDR3 coding sequence is TGTGCCAGCAGCATAGACTCATACACAGATACGCAGTATTTT.

The chain has TRBV7-2 and TRBJ1-1; D remains ambiguous. V was trimmed by 3 bases and J by 0 bases, leaving 8 bases between them. Germline V gives CDR1 SGHTA, CDR2 FQGNSA. The CDR3 runs to 14 residues. The CDR3 DNA is TGTGCCAGCAGCTTCGCGAACTTGAACACTGAAGCTTTCTTT. It translates to CASSFANLNTEAFF.

This clonotype was seen only a few times. The chain couples TRBV7-2 to TRBJ2-3, with 10 bases matching TRBD1. Trimming took 7 bases from V and 4 from J; bases not matched to a gene: 8. The CDR3 loop spans 15 amino acids. The germline gives CDR1 SGHTA, CDR2 FQGNSA. The CDR3 is CASMTTGTGADTQYF. CDR3 bases: TGTGCCAGCATGACAACCGGGACAGGGGCAGATACGCAGTATTTT.

CDR3 coding DNA: TGTGCCAGCAGCTTGACCGGGAGGGGGACATTGACAGATACGCAGTATTTT. Its translation is CASSLTGRGTLTDTQYF. This rearrangement joins TRBV5-4 to TRBJ2-3, with 8 bases matching TRBD2. J lost 3 bases, V lost 1 base, and 10 bases had no gene match. The CDR3 is 17 amino acids. The V gene's germline CDR1 is SGHNT and CDR2 YYREEE (reference sequence).

This clonotype was seen a few times. V gene TRBV7-2 combines with J gene TRBJ1-1; D may be TRBD1 (5 bases). Germline CDR1 reads SGHTA; CDR2 reads FQGNSA. The CDR3 totals 14 residues. The V and J ends lost 4 bases and 5 bases respectively, with 14 bases between them. CDR3 sequence (DNA): TGTGCCAGCAGCTCCCGGGGGGGTGGGACTGAAGCTTTCTTT. Residues: CASSSRGGGTEAFF. The full variable domain, its missing parts supplied by reference TRBV7-2 and TRBJ1-1, is GAGVSQSPSNKVTEKGKDVELRCDPISGHTALYWYRQSLGQGLEFLIYFQGNSAPDKSGLPSDRFSAERTGGSVSTLTIQRTQQEDSAVYLCASSSRGGGTEAFFGQGTRLTVV.

The chain couples TRBV5-4 to TRBJ1-1; 9 nucleotides line up with TRBD1. Germline CDR1 is SGHNT and CDR2 is YYREEE (reference sequence). V dropped 3 bases and J dropped 1; count of bases not matched to a gene: 4. There are 15 residues in the CDR3. CDR3: CASSSPGQGNTEAFF. In DNA, the CDR3 is TGTGCCAGCAGCTCGCCGGGACAGGGGAACACTGAAGCTTTCTTT.

The rearrangement uses TRBV20-1 and TRBJ2-3; D not certain. Trimming shortened V by 5 bases and J by 5 bases, and 14 bases separated the two germline ends. In germline, CDR1 is DFQATT, CDR2 SNEGSKA (reference sequence). The CDR3 spans 13 residues. The CDR3 loop is CSALHPVGDTQYF. The CDR3 nucleotides are TGCAGTGCTCTTCACCCTGTGGGAGATACGCAGTATTTT.

V gene TRBV7-3 combines with J gene TRBJ2-7, with 14 positions matching TRBD2. Germline V gives CDR1 SGHTA, CDR2 FQGTGA. The CDR3 contains 15 residues. Unmatched junction bases numbered 0, after V lost 0 bases and J lost 5 bases. Here the CDR3 reads CASSLTGLAGDEQYF. CDR3 DNA sequence: TGTGCCAGCAGCTTAACGGGACTAGCGGGGGACGAGCAGTACTTC.